This T cell receptor beta chain was obtained from a study of T cell responses to AZD1222 COVID-19 vaccine. Sequenced by immunoSEQ multiplex PCR; TCRdb stores in-frame clones only, minus some. The profile shows 150,000 to 200,000 clones, about 91% of them singletons. Second-dose schedules of about 4 or about 12 weeks were combined. Note on this clone: Its antigen is unidentified.

Whole-study results and caveats: Receipt of two AZD1222 doses was followed by a rise in Spike-specific TCR breadth and depth.

Germline lookup yields CDR1 SGHRS and CDR2 YFSETQ. V lost 4 bases, J lost 7 bases, and 7 bases stayed unmatched. This CDR3 contains 15 residues. This specimen consisted of peripheral blood, obtained 28 days after the second AZD1222 dose. This rearrangement joins TRBV5-1 to TRBJ1-6; TRBD1 matches 8 bases. The TCR was taken from an adult who received the AZD1222 COVID-19 vaccine. The CDR3 nucleotides read TGCGCCAGCAGCCTCAGGGGGCTGTCGAATTCACCCCTCCACTTT. It codes for CASSLRGLSNSPLHF.